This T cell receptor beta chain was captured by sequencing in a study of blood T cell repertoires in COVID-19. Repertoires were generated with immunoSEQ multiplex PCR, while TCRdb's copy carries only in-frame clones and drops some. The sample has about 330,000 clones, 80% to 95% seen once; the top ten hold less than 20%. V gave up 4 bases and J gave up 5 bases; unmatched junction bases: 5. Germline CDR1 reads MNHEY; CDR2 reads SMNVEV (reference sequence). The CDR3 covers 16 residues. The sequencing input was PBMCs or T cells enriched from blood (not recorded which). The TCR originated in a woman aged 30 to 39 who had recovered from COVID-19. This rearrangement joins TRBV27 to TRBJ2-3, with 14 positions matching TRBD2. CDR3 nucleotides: TGTGCCAGCAGTTCCTCCGGGACTAGCGGGGGAGATACGCAGTATTTT. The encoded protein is CASSSSGTSGGDTQYF.